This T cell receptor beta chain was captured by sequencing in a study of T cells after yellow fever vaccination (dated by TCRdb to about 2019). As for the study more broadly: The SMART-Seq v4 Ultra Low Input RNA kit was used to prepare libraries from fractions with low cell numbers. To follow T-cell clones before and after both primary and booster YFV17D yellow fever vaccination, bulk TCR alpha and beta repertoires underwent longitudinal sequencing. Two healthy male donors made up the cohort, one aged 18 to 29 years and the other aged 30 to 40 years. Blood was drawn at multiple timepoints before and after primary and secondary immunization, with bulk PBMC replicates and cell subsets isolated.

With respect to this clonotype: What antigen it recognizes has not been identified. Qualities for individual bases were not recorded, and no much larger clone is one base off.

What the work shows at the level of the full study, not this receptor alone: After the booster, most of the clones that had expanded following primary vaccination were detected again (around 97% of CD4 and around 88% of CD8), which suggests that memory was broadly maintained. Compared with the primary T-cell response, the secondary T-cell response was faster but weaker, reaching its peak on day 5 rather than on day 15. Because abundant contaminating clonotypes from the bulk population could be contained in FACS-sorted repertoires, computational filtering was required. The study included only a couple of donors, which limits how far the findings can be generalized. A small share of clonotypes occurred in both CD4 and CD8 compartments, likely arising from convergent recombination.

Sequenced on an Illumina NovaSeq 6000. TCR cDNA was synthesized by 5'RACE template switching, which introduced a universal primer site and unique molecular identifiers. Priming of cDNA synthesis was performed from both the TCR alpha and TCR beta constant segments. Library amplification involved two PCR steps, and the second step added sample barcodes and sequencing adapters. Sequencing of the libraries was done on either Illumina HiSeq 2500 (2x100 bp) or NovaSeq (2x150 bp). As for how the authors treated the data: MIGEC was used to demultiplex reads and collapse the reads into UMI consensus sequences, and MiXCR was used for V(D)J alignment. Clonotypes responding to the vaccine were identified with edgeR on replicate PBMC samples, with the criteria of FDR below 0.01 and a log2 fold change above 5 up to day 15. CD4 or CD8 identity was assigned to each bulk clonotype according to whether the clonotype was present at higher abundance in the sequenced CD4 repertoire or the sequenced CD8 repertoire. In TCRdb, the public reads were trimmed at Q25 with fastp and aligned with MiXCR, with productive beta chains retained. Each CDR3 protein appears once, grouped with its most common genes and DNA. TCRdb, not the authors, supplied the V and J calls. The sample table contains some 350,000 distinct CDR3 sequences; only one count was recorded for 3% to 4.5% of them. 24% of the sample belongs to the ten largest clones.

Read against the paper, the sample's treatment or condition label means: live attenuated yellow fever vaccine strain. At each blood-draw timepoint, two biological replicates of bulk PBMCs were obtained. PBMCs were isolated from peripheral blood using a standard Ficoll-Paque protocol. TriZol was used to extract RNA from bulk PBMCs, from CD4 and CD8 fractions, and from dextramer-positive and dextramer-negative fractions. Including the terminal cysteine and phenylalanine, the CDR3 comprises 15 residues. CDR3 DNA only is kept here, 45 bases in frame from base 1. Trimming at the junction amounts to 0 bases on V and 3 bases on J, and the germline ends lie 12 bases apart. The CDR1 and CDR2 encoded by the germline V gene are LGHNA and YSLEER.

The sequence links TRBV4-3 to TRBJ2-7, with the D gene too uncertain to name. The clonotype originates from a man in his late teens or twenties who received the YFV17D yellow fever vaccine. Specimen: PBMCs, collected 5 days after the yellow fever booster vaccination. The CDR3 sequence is CASSQDSVTFYEQYF. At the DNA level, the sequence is TGCGCCAGCAGCCAAGATTCTGTTACTTTCTACGAGCAGTACTTC.